What follows are 5 T cell receptor beta chains derived from one specimen sequenced in a study of T cell responses to AZD1222 COVID-19 vaccine. The method was immunoSEQ multiplex PCR; TCRdb's version includes in-frame clones alone and lacks a portion of them. The sample includes approximately 120,000 clones, 70% to 90% seen only once; the top ten take about 10%. Sequencing was performed on peripheral blood, taken on day 0 of AZD1222 vaccination. The source of these receptors is an adult in good health.

The chain is built from TRBV27 and TRBJ1-1, with D perhaps TRBD1 (6 bases). Germline V gives CDR1 MNHEY, CDR2 SMNVEV (reference sequence). The CDR3 extends over 15 amino acids. Trimming pared 3 bases from V and 6 bases from J, leaving 17 bases between. In nucleotides, the CDR3 is TGTGCCAGCAGTTTCTCCCCGGGACATAAGCCTGAAGCTTTCTTT. Translated: CASSFSPGHKPEAFF.

The CDR3 region has the DNA TGTGCCAGCAGCCAAACCTGGACTGCAGGATTTGAGCAGTTCTTC. It yields the protein CASSQTWTAGFEQFF. This chain connects TRBV3-1 (or the pseudogene TRBV3-2) to TRBJ2-1; TRBD2 might be the D (5 bases). The CDR3 length is 15 residues. Germline V lookup: CDR1 LGHDT, CDR2 YNNKEL (reference sequence). V was shortened by 2 bases and J by 9 bases, with 17 bases between the two germline ends.

The rearrangement uses TRBV2 and TRBJ2-3, with a weak D call TRBD2 (7 bases). Germline CDR1 SNHLY, CDR2 FYNNEI. V shed 7 bases and J shed 3 bases, with 14 bases lying between them. This CDR3 comprises 14 residues. CDR3 protein: CASKEGGGTDTQYF. The CDR3 DNA reads TGTGCCAGCAAGGAGGGAGGGGGGACAGATACGCAGTATTTT. Complete variable domain (other parts from reference TRBV2 and TRBJ2-3): EPEVTQTPSHQVTQMGQEVILRCVPISNHLYFYWYRQILGQKVEFLVSFYNNEISEKSEIFDDQFSVERPDGSNFTLKIRSTKLEDSAMYFCASKEGGGTDTQYFGPGTRLTVL.

The rearrangement links TRBV7-9 to TRBJ2-1, with D perhaps assigned TRBD1 or TRBD2 (7 bases each). CDR1 and CDR2 from the germline V gene are SEHNR and FQNEAQ (reference sequence). The CDR3 spans 14 residues. V lost 4 bases and J lost 10, with 17 bases in between. The CDR3 DNA sequence: TGTGCCAGCAGCTACGCCCGACAGGGAGGGGAGCAGTTCTTC. Translated: CASSYARQGGEQFF.

This clone has just one count. The chain is built from TRBV19 and TRBJ1-2; TRBD1 agrees at 10 bases. This CDR3 region has 15 residues. J was trimmed by 7 bases and V by 6 bases; bases with no gene match: 11. Germline lookup yields CDR1 LNHDA and CDR2 SQIVND (reference sequence). The CDR3, as DNA: TGTGCCAGTAGGGCCCGGACAGGGGGAGTCTCTGGCTACACCTTC. Translation gives CASRARTGGVSGYTF.